This entry describes one T cell receptor (beta chain). As yet, its antigen is unknown. The data were obtained in a study of cytomegalovirus exposure and HLA in healthy donors. The CDR3 is made up of 14 amino acids. Trimming cost V 3 bases and J 0 bases, with 7 bases left between them. Germline lookup yields CDR1 KGHSY and CDR2 FQNENV. Overall study results and limits: Analyses of presence/absence relied on an assumption of roughly uniform sequencing depth across donors.

Vbeta (60) and Jbeta (13) primers were used in the PCR. Clones were sequenced by immunoSEQ multiplex PCR, and TCRdb holds only the in-frame ones, with some missing. This table holds around 140,000 clones, over 60% found once. J is TRBJ2-3 and V is TRBV16, with D maybe TRBD1 (5 bases). The sample comprised PBMCs. This clonotype was obtained from a woman aged 55-75 years in good health and CMV-seronegative. CDR3 DNA sequence: TGTGCCAGCAGCCACGCAGGGAGCACAGATACGCAGTATTTT. It is translated as CASSHAGSTDTQYF.